The clone carrying this T cell receptor beta chain was detected only a few times. Its antigen is undetermined. Expressed TCRB transcripts were sequenced, since all the RNA that had been isolated was reverse transcribed. The average output of naive, central memory and regulatory T cell samples was 3.6 million or so reads. Profiling relied on immunoSEQ multiplex PCR, and the TCRdb table lists in-frame clones only, not all of them. This sample has just under 150,000 clones; approximately 13% occur once, and the top ten carry 1% to 1.5%. The data are from a study of beta chain features in type 1 diabetes. Study at large: Examination covered around 98,000,000 sorted cells spanning all samples. Findings and limits, study-wide: Type 1 diabetes patients showed a moderate but significant shortening of TCRB CDR3s in all four CD4+ subsets. Sequencing from cDNA could over-represent high-TCR-expressing cells.

The CDR3 is 14 amino acids. The V gene's germline CDR1 is MGHRA and CDR2 YSYEKL. Trimming removed 0 bases from V and 8 bases from J; junction bases left unmatched: 2. Per donor, one heparinised blood draw averaged about 100 mL. The clonotype was recovered from a man between 18 and 29 years old with type 1 diabetes. V and J are TRBV4-1 and TRBJ2-4; 9 bases align to TRBD2. The sequenced sample consisted of central memory CD4+ T cells from blood. CDR3 residues: CASSQELAGDIQYF. CDR3 in DNA: TGCGCCAGCAGCCAAGAGTTAGCGGGGGACATTCAGTACTTC.